This T cell receptor beta chain originates from a study of T cell responses to AZD1222 COVID-19 vaccine. In regard to this clone: Its antigen is unidentified.

Findings and caveats of the study: Just a handful of AZD1222 recipients were seropositive at baseline. Dominant at 160-218 and 743-854, vaccine-associated CD4 TCRs also spanned spike. Repertoire sampling happened only post peak T cell response.

Researchers grouped second doses given at about 4 or about 12 weeks into one pool. Assay: immunoSEQ multiplex PCR; the TCRdb copy retains only in-frame clones and omits some. The table records tens of thousands of clones, roughly 90% of them present only once. This CDR3 comprises 16 residues. Trimming shortened V by 3 bases and J by 1 base, and 15 bases separated the two germline ends. Germline CDR1 is MNHNS and CDR2 is SASEGT. The chain links TRBV6-1 to TRBJ1-1; D uncertain. This receptor was identified in an adult who received the AZD1222 COVID-19 vaccine. Material: peripheral blood, obtained 28 days after the second AZD1222 dose. The DNA of the CDR3 is TGTGCCAGCAGTGACAGTTACCCCCGATGGAACACTGAAGCTTTCTTT. Translating gives CASSDSYPRWNTEAFF.